Listed below are T cell receptor beta chains from one sample, sequenced in a study of CD8 T cells in Susac syndrome. A single record per CDR3 protein comes from TCRdb applying MiXCR to the immunoSEQ multiplex PCR reads. Here the sample spans 150,000 to 200,000 distinct CDR3 sequences, 91% being singletons. Sequencing input: CD4+ T cells from PBMCs. The receptors derive from a human donor with Susac syndrome. CDR3s include the opening cysteine and the closing phenylalanine or tryptophan. A D gene is named only where the DNA matches it firmly. The size entry is marked missing in some rows and otherwise reads once, few, many or a size class.

clone_size	d_call	v_call	j_call	cdr3_nt	cdr3_aa
.	.	TRBV5-1	TRBJ2-3	TGCGCCAGCAGCTCAGGAGAGGGTAGGGAGTATTTT	CASSSGEGREYF
.	TRBD1	TRBV20-1	TRBJ2-5	TGCAGTGCTAGCACAGGGGTGGAGACCCAGTACTTC	CSASTGVETQYF
.	.	TRBV5-4	TRBJ1-2	TGTGCCAGCAGCTTGGTGGACTTCCGCAAACTCCCCTATGGCTACACCTTC	CASSLVDFRKLPYGYTF
.	.	TRBV20-1	TRBJ2-5	TGCAGTGCTAGAGAATTTAAGGGCCTCCAAGAGACCCAGTACTTC	CSAREFKGLQETQYF
.	.	TRBV7-6	TRBJ2-3	TGTGCCAGCAGCCCGAGGGGTTTGTCAGATACGCAGTATTTT	CASSPRGLSDTQYF
.	.	TRBV7-8	TRBJ2-6	TGTGCCAGCAGCTTAGGACGGGGGCGTGCTGGGGCCAACGTCCTGACTTTC	CASSLGRGRAGANVLTF
.	TRBD1	TRBV19	TRBJ1-1	TGTGCCAGTAGTAGGGGGGACAGCTTGAACACTGAAGCTTTCTTT	CASSRGDSLNTEAFF
.	.	TRBV5-1	TRBJ2-1	TGCGCCAGCAGCTTGGGTCGGGGTGTATACAATGAGCAGTTCTTC	CASSLGRGVYNEQFF
.	.	TRBV20-1	TRBJ1-1	TGCAGTGCTAGAGATAGTAGGGCGGCGACTGACATGAACACTGAAGCTTTCTTT	CSARDSRAATDMNTEAFF
.	.	TRBV14	TRBJ1-4	TGTGCCAGCAGCCAAGTCAGTACTAATGAAAAACTGTTTTTT	CASSQVSTNEKLFF
.	.	TRBV9	TRBJ1-5	TGTGCCAGCAGCGTGGCGGGGGACGGTCAGCCCCAGCATTTT	CASSVAGDGQPQHF
few	TRBD2	TRBV18	TRBJ2-3	TGTGCCAGCTCACTGCTAGCGGGAGACACAGATACGCAGTATTTT	CASSLLAGDTDTQYF
.	.	TRBV20-1	TRBJ2-7	TGCAGTGCTCTACGACAAGGAACCTACGAGCAGTACTTC	CSALRQGTYEQYF
.	TRBD2	TRBV7-2	TRBJ2-7	TGTGCCAGCAGCTTAAGGGTTAGCGGGTCAACCTACGAGCAGTACTTC	CASSLRVSGSTYEQYF
.	.	TRBV19	TRBJ1-2	TGTGCCAGTAGTCATAGACCCGCAACTCGGCGTGGCTACACCTTC	CASSHRPATRRGYTF
.	TRBD1	TRBV7-9	TRBJ1-3	TGTGCCAGCAGCTTGACAGGGAGAAACACCATATATTTT	CASSLTGRNTIYF
.	.	TRBV7-9	TRBJ1-2	TGTGCCAGCAGCTTAGACGCTTTGGGTTGGGACAACTATGGCTACACCTTC	CASSLDALGWDNYGYTF
few	.	TRBV4-1	TRBJ2-7	TGCGCCAGCAGCCAAGGAAGGGAATTAGACTACGAGCAGTACTTC	CASSQGRELDYEQYF
.	.	TRBV4-2	TRBJ2-7	TGTGCCAGCAGCCCGACCGACAGAACCTACGAGCAGTACTTC	CASSPTDRTYEQYF
.	.	TRBV20-1	TRBJ2-7	TGCAATGCTGGCCAGGGGAAATACTCCTACGAGCAGTACTTC	CNAGQGKYSYEQYF
.	.	TRBV30	TRBJ1-5	TGTGCCTGGAGTTTACAGGGTTATGGCAATCAGCCCCAGCATTTT	CAWSLQGYGNQPQHF
.	.	TRBV7-5	TRBJ1-2	.	CISVPEGGQGADARYYTF
.	.	TRBV14	TRBJ1-1	TGTGCCAGCAGACAATGGACACAGCTGAACACTGAAGCTTTCTTT	CASRQWTQLNTEAFF
.	.	TRBV19	TRBJ2-7	TGTGCCAGTAGTCCAAGGCGAGGGTACTACGAGCAGTACTTC	CASSPRRGYYEQYF
.	TRBD1	TRBV11-2	TRBJ1-5	TGTGCCAGCAGCCTACAGGGGTCGTACCAGCCCCAGCATTTT	CASSLQGSYQPQHF
.	.	TRBV28	TRBJ2-2	TGTGCCGCCAAATCAACAGGGAACACCGGGGAGCTGTTTTTT	CAAKSTGNTGELFF
once	TRBD2	TRBV20-1	TRBJ2-3	TGCAGTGCTAGGACTAGCGGGGGGCTCACAGATACGCAGTATTTT	CSARTSGGLTDTQYF
.	.	TRBV7-2	TRBJ2-7	TGTGCCAGCAGCTTAATGAAGTACGAGCAGTACTTC	CASSLMKYEQYF
.	TRBD2	TRBV7-2	TRBJ2-5	TGTGCCAGCAGCGGTCCTAGCGGGGGATGGGAGACCCAGTACTTC	CASSGPSGGWETQYF